Below, one T cell receptor beta chain is given with its context. Its antigen is unidentified. The data were taken from a study of T cells in localized non-small cell lung cancer. Generated by immunoSEQ multiplex PCR, the TCRdb table keeps only in-frame clones and is missing some. The sample yields 20,000 to 25,000 clones, around 81% seen once. General observations from the study: Greater blood T cell density accompanied longer overall survival. Heterogeneity within the tumor remains possible, as just one region underwent sequencing. Detection in adjacent lung was observed for a median about 56 of the top 100 tumor clones. Compared with tumor, uninvolved adjacent lung displayed greater T cell clonality, ranking highest overall.

V was shortened by 3 bases and J by 4 bases, with 10 bases between the two germline ends. Germline lookup yields CDR1 LNHDA and CDR2 SQIVND (reference sequence). The CDR3 has 15 amino acids. The source material was PBMCs, sampled before any cancer treatment. The origin of this receptor is a man between 40 and 75 years old with stage II lung adenocarcinoma. This chain joins TRBV19 and TRBJ2-6; D is undetermined. The CDR3 reads CASSMLTSGANVLTF. The CDR3 bases are TGTGCCAGTAGTATGCTGACGTCCGGGGCCAACGTCCTGACTTTC.